This paragraph covers one TCR beta chain sequence. Its antigen is still unknown. The junction departs from germline at one end; a sequencing error may be responsible. This sample stems from a study of blood T cells in healthy people across ages. Study-wide results and caveats: Bulk PBMC profiling left naive and antigen-experienced comparisons inconclusive.

Alongside a J-beta primer mix, a sample-barcoded 5' primer served in a second PCR lasting about 6 to 11 cycles. With 12 random nucleotides, a template-switch adaptor tagged each individual cDNA molecule. From the 5' RACE reads, TCRdb called clonotypes with MiXCR, one entry per CDR3 protein. The sample includes some 900,000 distinct CDR3 sequences, about 30% of them seen just once. This CDR3 contains 16 residues. Germline V CDR1 and CDR2: LNHNV, YYDKDF (reference sequence). They isolated at least 7 million PBMCs from each sample. The sequenced material came from blood. The chain couples TRBV15 to TRBJ2-3; the match to TRBD1 covers 11 bases. This TCR came from a woman aged 80 or over in good health. CDR3: CATSRARTGGTDTRYF. The CDR3, as DNA: TGTGCCACCAGCAGAGCTAGGACAGGGGGCACAGATACGCGGTATTTT.